One sample yielded the 31 T cell receptor beta chains listed below, sequenced in a study of blood T cell repertoires in COVID-19. Repertoires were generated with immunoSEQ multiplex PCR, while TCRdb's copy carries only in-frame clones and drops some. This table has 150,000 to 200,000 clones, about 84% appearing once. The sequenced sample consisted of PBMCs or T cells enriched from blood (not recorded which). The receptors shown here come from a man between 40 and 49 years old who had recovered from COVID-19.

This chain joins TRBV19 and TRBJ1-2; 8 bases line up with TRBD1. The CDR3 has 14 residues. J was trimmed by 3 bases and V by 3 bases; bases with no gene match: 3. Germline lookup yields CDR1 LNHDA and CDR2 SQIVND (reference sequence). The CDR3 spells CASSMTGEYYGYTF. The CDR3 coding sequence is TGTGCCAGTAGTATGACAGGGGAGTACTATGGCTACACCTTC.

This clone was recorded only once. This rearrangement joins TRBV2 to TRBJ1-1; D gene ambiguous. The V and J ends lost 4 bases and 2 bases respectively, with 11 bases between them. CDR3 size: 14 residues. Germline CDR1 and CDR2: SNHLY and FYNNEI. CDR3 sequence reads: CASSGLQSNTEAFF. The CDR3 bases are TGTGCCAGCAGTGGACTACAGTCCAACACTGAAGCTTTCTTT.

This sequence joins TRBV7-9 and TRBJ1-2, with D uncertain. The length of the CDR3 is 14 residues. The germline V gene encodes CDR1 SEHNR and CDR2 FQNEAQ (reference sequence). Trimming removed 3 bases from V and 0 bases from J, with 8 bases in between. The CDR3 is CASSLASTNYGYTF. CDR3 bases: TGTGCCAGCAGCTTGGCCAGTACTAACTATGGCTACACCTTC.

The V gene is TRBV24-1, the J gene TRBJ1-2, with 9 bases aligning to TRBD1. The CDR3 contains 17 residues. Looked up from germline, CDR1 is KGHDR and CDR2 is SFDVKD. Trimming removed 0 bases from V and 2 bases from J; junction bases left unmatched: 6. This CDR3 is CATSDLSYRGQNYGYTF. The CDR3, as DNA: TGTGCCACCAGTGATTTGAGTTACAGGGGGCAAAACTATGGCTACACCTTC.

The V call is TRBV6-1, the J call TRBJ1-5; 8 nucleotides agree with TRBD1. Germline lookup yields CDR1 MNHNS and CDR2 SASEGT. The V segment lost 4 bases and the J segment 3 bases; nucleotides outside the gene matches: 11. This CDR3 comprises 17 residues. CDR3 bases: TGTGCCAGCAGTGGACATCGCGACAGGGGCAACAATCAGCCCCAGCATTTT. It yields the protein CASSGHRDRGNNQPQHF.

This clone was detected only a few times. V usage is TRBV30 and J usage is TRBJ1-6; D may be TRBD1 (6 bases). V was shortened by 4 bases and J by 6 bases, with 10 bases between the two germline ends. CDR3 length: 13 residues. CDR1 is GTSNPN and CDR2 is SVGIG in the germline V gene (reference sequence). As DNA, the CDR3 is TGTGCCTGGACAGGGGCCCCTAATTCACCCCTCCACTTT. Amino acids: CAWTGAPNSPLHF.

The chain links TRBV14 to TRBJ1-4; 7 bases align to TRBD1. The CDR3 length is 15 residues. From germline, CDR1 is SGHDN and CDR2 FVKESK. V trimming: 4 bases; J trimming: 1 base; junction bases outside the gene matches: 3. The CDR3 sequence: CASSPRTGTNEKLFF. The DNA of the CDR3 is TGTGCCAGCAGCCCCCGGACAGGAACTAATGAAAAACTGTTTTTT.

The genes are TRBV11-2 and TRBJ2-3; 7 nucleotides align to TRBD2. CDR3 length: 14 residues. CDR1 and CDR2 from the germline V gene are SGHAT and FQNNGV. Trimming removed 7 bases from V and 14 bases from J; junction bases left unmatched: 18. CDR3 nucleotides: TGTGCCAGCACCCTCGAGAAGCGGGGCCATGTTGCGTATTTT. The encoded protein is CASTLEKRGHVAYF.

The chain employs TRBV7-3 and TRBJ2-5; 10 bases map to TRBD1. Trimming cost V 1 base and J 5 bases; bases outside gene matches: 7. CDR3 length equals 16 residues. The germline CDR1 and CDR2 sequences are SGHTA and FQGTGA. CDR3 sequence: CASSLIQGTGVETQYF. The DNA of the CDR3 is TGTGCCAGCAGCTTAATCCAAGGGACAGGGGTCGAGACCCAGTACTTC.

The chain uses TRBV6-5 and TRBJ2-7, with 7 bases fitting TRBD1. The CDR3 is 14 amino acids. Germline trimming cut 3 bases from V and 2 bases from J; bases unmatched to any gene: 4. Germline V gene lookup returns CDR1 MNHEY and CDR2 SVGAGI. CDR3 protein: CASSYRDRTYEQYF. Written as DNA, the CDR3 is TGTGCCAGCAGTTATCGGGACAGAACCTACGAGCAGTACTTC.

The CDR3 protein is CASSQGGRGRGRNTGELFF. The CDR3 coding sequence is TGTGCCAGCAGCCAAGGGGGTAGAGGCAGGGGTAGGAACACCGGGGAGCTGTTTTTT. The chain is built from TRBV3-1 (or the pseudogene TRBV3-2) and TRBJ2-2; tentatively, D is TRBD1 (6 bases). This CDR3 contains 19 residues. Trimming removed 1 base at V and 1 base at J, with 19 bases between. The germline V gene has CDR1 LGHDT and CDR2 YNNKEL (reference sequence).

The chain has TRBV3-1 (or the pseudogene TRBV3-2) and TRBJ1-2; a weak D match, TRBD1 (6 bases). Per the germline V gene, CDR1 is LGHDT and CDR2 is YNNKEL (reference sequence). The CDR3 length is 13 residues. The V gene lost 3 bases and the J gene lost 7 bases, with 12 bases spanning the gap. In DNA form, the CDR3 reads TGTGCCAGCAGCCAGGACAACAGGGCTGGCTACACCTTC. This codes for CASSQDNRAGYTF.

V is TRBV7-9 and J is TRBJ1-6; TRBD1 is a possible D gene (6 bases). V lost 5 bases to trimming and J lost 4 bases, with 21 bases between them. The germline gives CDR1 SEHNR, CDR2 FQNEAQ (reference sequence). CDR3 length: 18 amino acids. CDR3 sequence: CASSHARDKNGYNSPLHF. The DNA of the CDR3 is TGTGCCAGCAGCCACGCCCGGGACAAAAACGGTTATAATTCACCCCTCCACTTT.

The chain couples TRBV6-6 to TRBJ1-2, with 9 bases matching TRBD1. The germline V gene encodes CDR1 MNHNY and CDR2 SVGAGI (reference sequence). The junction had 10 bases not matched to a gene; V was cut back by 5 bases and J by 0 bases. There are 17 residues in the CDR3. CDR3 in amino acids: CASSPRDRERANYGYTF. The DNA of the CDR3 is TGTGCCAGCAGTCCTCGGGACAGGGAAAGAGCTAACTATGGCTACACCTTC.

This chain connects TRBV5-1 to TRBJ1-1; 7 bases align to TRBD1. This CDR3 comprises 15 residues. J gave up 6 bases and V 7 bases, and 15 bases lay outside the gene matches. The germline V gene has CDR1 SGHRS and CDR2 YFSETQ. CDR3 in DNA: TGCGCCAGCCTCCCGGGACAGCAACCTTCACCTGAAGCTTTCTTT. It codes for CASLPGQQPSPEAFF.

The gene calls are TRBV6-5 and TRBJ1-1; a possible D gene is TRBD1 (5 bases). With 2 bases removed from V and 6 bases from J, the gap between germline ends came to 7 bases. CDR1 MNHEY and CDR2 SVGAGI come from the germline V gene. This CDR3 is 12 amino acids long. CDR3 loop: CASSYRGAEAFF. The CDR3 DNA reads TGTGCCAGCAGTTACCGGGGGGCTGAAGCTTTCTTT.

This clone was detected only once. This sequence joins TRBV19 and TRBJ1-5; TRBD1 might be the D (5 bases). The V gene lost 7 bases and the J gene lost 5 bases, with 12 bases spanning the gap. Germline V CDR1 and CDR2: LNHDA, SQIVND (reference sequence). This CDR3 spans 13 amino acids. The CDR3 DNA sequence: TGTGCCAGTACCGGGACTGTAGATCAGCCCCAGCATTTT. This encodes CASTGTVDQPQHF. Full variable domain (outside the CDR3, taken from reference TRBV19 and TRBJ1-5): DGGITQSPKYLFRKEGQNVTLSCEQNLNHDAMYWYRQDPGQGLRLIYYSQIVNDFQKGDIAEGYSVSREKKESFPLTVTSAQKNPTAFYLCASTGTVDQPQHFGDGTRLSIL.

This rearrangement joins TRBV11-2 to TRBJ2-5; 11 nucleotides line up with TRBD2. The CDR3 totals 16 residues. V dropped 6 bases and J dropped 1; count of bases not matched to a gene: 7. CDR1 is SGHAT, CDR2 FQNNGV, per germline. The CDR3 reads CASSFPLAGGQETQYF. The CDR3, as DNA: TGTGCCAGCAGTTTTCCCCTAGCGGGGGGCCAAGAGACCCAGTACTTC.

The genes are TRBV18 and TRBJ2-5; a weak D match, TRBD1 (5 bases). The CDR3 consists of 12 residues. V gave up 2 bases and J gave up 4 bases, with 5 bases separating them. Germline V CDR1 and CDR2: KGHSH, LQKENI. The CDR3 protein is CASSPDRETQYF. In nucleotides, the CDR3 is TGTGCCAGCTCACCAGACAGAGAGACCCAGTACTTC.

This clone was seen only once. The genes are TRBV7-2 and TRBJ1-1; D gene unclear. CDR3 length equals 13 residues. Germline V gene lookup returns CDR1 SGHTA and CDR2 FQGNSA. V was cut by 5 bases and J by 3 bases, with 10 bases left in between. This CDR3 reads CASSPLVDTEAFF. In nucleotides, the CDR3 is TGTGCCAGCAGCCCTTTAGTGGACACTGAAGCTTTCTTT.

This clone came up a few times. V gene TRBV30 combines with J gene TRBJ1-2; tentative D call: TRBD1 (5 bases). This CDR3 has 13 residues. The germline V and J ends were trimmed by 2 bases and 4 bases, with 11 bases remaining between them. From germline, CDR1 is GTSNPN and CDR2 SVGIG (reference sequence). The CDR3 here is CAWSPGLRYGYTF. CDR3 coding DNA: TGTGCCTGGAGTCCAGGGTTGCGCTATGGCTACACCTTC.

The rearrangement uses TRBV6-6 and TRBJ2-7; 7 nucleotides line up with TRBD1. This CDR3 has 13 residues. Germline trimming cut 6 bases from V and 4 bases from J; bases unmatched to any gene: 6. CDR1 and CDR2 (germline): MNHNY, SVGAGI (reference sequence). CDR3 nucleotides: TGTGCCAGCAGCCGCCTACAGGGGTACGAGCAGTACGTC. It codes for CASSRLQGYEQYV.

This rearrangement joins TRBV4-2 to TRBJ2-3; TRBD2 aligns across 8 bases. V shed 2 bases and J 1 base; nucleotides not matched to a gene: 8. The CDR3 is made up of 17 amino acids. Germline CDR1 reads LGHNA; CDR2 reads YNFKEQ. In DNA form, the CDR3 reads TGTGCCAGCAGCCAAATGATAGCGGGGCCCGGCACAGATACGCAGTATTTT. Translating gives CASSQMIAGPGTDTQYF.

The chain uses TRBV11-2 and TRBJ2-5, with no clear D. This CDR3 comprises 14 residues. The germline V gene has CDR1 SGHAT and CDR2 FQNNGV. V lost 5 bases and J lost 5, with 15 bases in between. CDR3 protein: CASSPAAGLETQYF. CDR3 bases: TGTGCCAGCAGCCCCGCGGCCGGTCTGGAGACCCAGTACTTC.

The chain uses TRBV11-2 and TRBJ2-2; TRBD2 might be the D (6 bases). Germline V gene sequence: CDR1 SGHAT, CDR2 FQNNGV. The CDR3 length is 17 residues. Trimming removed 6 bases at V and 3 bases at J, with 20 bases between. Here the CDR3 reads CASRSPGRGLHTGELFF. The CDR3 nucleotides are TGTGCCAGCAGATCCCCAGGGCGGGGTCTTCACACCGGGGAGCTGTTTTTT.

The chain combines TRBV19 with TRBJ1-5, with D perhaps matching TRBD1 (6 bases). V was clipped by 8 bases and J by 7 bases, with 18 bases between them. The length of the CDR3 is 14 residues. CDR1 and CDR2 (germline): LNHDA, SQIVND (reference sequence). CDR3 nucleotide sequence: TGTGCCAGTGGCTACACAGGGTTCGGCCAGCCCCAGCATTTT. Encoded protein: CASGYTGFGQPQHF.

CDR3: CASSPPGLGYGYTF. The CDR3 DNA is TGTGCCAGCAGCCCGCCGGGGTTGGGGTATGGCTACACCTTC. The chain combines TRBV7-9 with TRBJ1-2; D is undetermined. CDR1 SEHNR and CDR2 FQNEAQ come from the germline V gene (reference sequence). The CDR3 is 14 residues long. Trimming pared 5 bases from V and 5 bases from J, leaving 15 bases between.

V gene TRBV19 combines with J gene TRBJ1-6; D is possibly TRBD1 (6 bases). This CDR3 has 15 amino acids. With 3 bases removed from V and 8 bases from J, the gap between germline ends came to 14 bases. Germline CDR1 and CDR2: LNHDA and SQIVND (reference sequence). CDR3 protein: CASSIPAGADSPLHF. The CDR3 nucleotides read TGTGCCAGTAGTATCCCTGCAGGGGCCGATTCACCCCTCCACTTT.

The rearrangement links TRBV5-4 to TRBJ1-5, with D perhaps matching TRBD1 (5 bases). CDR1 and CDR2 (germline): SGHNT, YYREEE (reference sequence). Trimming stripped 4 bases from V and 3 bases from J, with 14 bases between. This CDR3 is built from 15 residues. The CDR3 DNA reads as TGTGCCAGCAGCCCAGGGCCCGATTACAATCAGCCCCAGCATTTT. This encodes CASSPGPDYNQPQHF.

This clone was seen more than once but under ten times. CDR3 sequence reads: CASGLVLGLRNSPLHF. CDR3 coding DNA: TGTGCTAGTGGTTTGGTCTTGGGGCTACGTAATTCACCCCTCCACTTT. The chain combines TRBV12-5 with TRBJ1-6, with D perhaps TRBD1 (5 bases). CDR1 is LGHNT, CDR2 FRNRAP, per germline. The CDR3 runs to 16 residues. Trimming left V 0 bases short and J 6 bases short, with 12 bases between.

This clone is large by share. This chain links TRBV24-1 with TRBJ2-7; 8 nucleotides align to TRBD2. The CDR3 has 12 residues. The germline V gene has CDR1 KGHDR and CDR2 SFDVKD. The V and J ends lost 10 bases and 7 bases, in that order; junction bases with no gene match: 8. CDR3 DNA: TGTGCCACGCCATGGACTAGCTTTGAGCAGTACGTC. It is translated as CATPWTSFEQYV.